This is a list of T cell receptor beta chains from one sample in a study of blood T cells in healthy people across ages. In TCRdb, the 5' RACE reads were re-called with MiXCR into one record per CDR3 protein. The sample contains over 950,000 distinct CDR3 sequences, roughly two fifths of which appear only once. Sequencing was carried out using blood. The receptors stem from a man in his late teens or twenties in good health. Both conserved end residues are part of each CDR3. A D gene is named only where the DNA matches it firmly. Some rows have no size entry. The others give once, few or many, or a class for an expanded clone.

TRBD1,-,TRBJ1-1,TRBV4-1,CASSQEPGGEAEAFF,TGCGCCAGCAGCCAAGAACCAGGGGGGGAGGCTGAAGCTTTCTTT
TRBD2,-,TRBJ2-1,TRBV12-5,CASGLVGGRDVERFF,TGTGCTAGTGGTTTGGTAGGAGGGAGGGACGTTGAACGGTTCTTC
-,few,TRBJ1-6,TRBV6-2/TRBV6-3,CASSYVGRNSPLHF,TGTGCCAGCAGTTACGTCGGGCGGAATTCACCCCTCCACTTT
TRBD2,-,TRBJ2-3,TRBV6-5,CASRGGMVGSDTQYF,TGTGCCAGCCGGGGAGGGATGGTCGGGTCAGATACGCAGTATTTT
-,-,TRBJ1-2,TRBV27,CVSSFWANYGYTF,TGTGTCAGCAGTTTCTGGGCTAACTATGGCTACACCTTC
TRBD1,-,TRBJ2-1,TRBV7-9,CASRITGESYNEQFF,TGTGCCAGCAGAATTACAGGGGAGTCCTACAATGAGCAGTTCTTC
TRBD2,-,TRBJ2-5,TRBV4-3,CASSSGTSGGAETQYF,TGCGCCAGCAGCTCTGGGACTAGCGGGGGGGCGGAGACCCAGTACTTC
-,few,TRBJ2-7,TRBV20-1,CSARDVAGLYEQYF,TGCAGTGCTAGAGATGTCGCGGGCCTCTACGAGCAGTACTTC
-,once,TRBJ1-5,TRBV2,CASSETRGGSQPQHF,TGTGCCAGCAGTGAGACAAGGGGAGGGAGTCAGCCCCAGCATTTT
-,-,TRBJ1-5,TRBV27,CASSLRSREQPQHF,TGTGCCAGCAGTTTAAGGTCCCGCGAACAGCCCCAGCATTTT
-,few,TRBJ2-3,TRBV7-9,CASSPQGRGTDTQYF,TGTGCCAGCAGCCCCCAGGGTAGGGGCACAGATACGCAGTATTTT
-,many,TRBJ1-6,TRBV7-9,CASSPPSGTSSPLHF,TGTGCCAGCAGCCCCCCTTCTGGAACAAGTTCACCCCTCCACTTT
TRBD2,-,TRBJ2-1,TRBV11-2,CASSPVRGGYNEQFF,TGTGCCAGCAGCCCCGTGCGGGGGGGTTACAATGAGCAGTTCTTC
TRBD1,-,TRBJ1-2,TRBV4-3,CASSRDRGRGYTF,TGCGCCAGCAGCCGAGACAGGGGGCGAGGCTACACCTTC
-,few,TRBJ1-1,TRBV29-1,CSVERAGVTEAFF,TGCAGCGTTGAACGGGCAGGGGTGACTGAAGCTTTCTTT
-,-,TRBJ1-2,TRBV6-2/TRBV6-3,CASSYGGTDTNYGYTF,TGTGCCAGCAGTTACGGGGGTACCGATACTAACTATGGCTACACCTTC
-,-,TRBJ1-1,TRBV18,CASSFDPNTEAFF,TGTGCCAGCAGTTTCGACCCTAACACTGAAGCTTTCTTT
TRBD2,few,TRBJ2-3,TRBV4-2,CASSQDWTSGGRKDTQYF,TGTGCCAGCAGCCAAGATTGGACTAGCGGGGGGCGGAAAGATACGCAGTATTTT
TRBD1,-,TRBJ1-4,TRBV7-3,CASSPGTGVDEKLFF,TGTGCCAGCAGCCCTGGGACAGGGGTGGATGAAAAACTGTTTTTT
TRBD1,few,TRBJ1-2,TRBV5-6,CASSVTGELNLNYGYTF,TGTGCCAGCAGCGTGACAGGGGAACTAAACCTTAACTATGGCTACACCTTC
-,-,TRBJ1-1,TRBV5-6,CASSWNRASNTEAFF,TGTGCCAGCAGCTGGAACAGGGCCTCCAACACTGAAGCTTTCTTT
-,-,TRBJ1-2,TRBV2,CASSGRINYGYTF,TGTGCCAGCAGTGGCAGGATTAACTATGGCTACACCTTC
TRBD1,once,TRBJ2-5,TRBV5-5,CASSLGDSNNEQYF,TGTGCCAGCAGCTTAGGGGACAGTAACAATGAACAGTACTTC
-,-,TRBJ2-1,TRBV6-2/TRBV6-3,CASSYIGTKGHEQFF,TGTGCCAGCAGTTACATTGGGACGAAAGGACATGAGCAGTTCTTC